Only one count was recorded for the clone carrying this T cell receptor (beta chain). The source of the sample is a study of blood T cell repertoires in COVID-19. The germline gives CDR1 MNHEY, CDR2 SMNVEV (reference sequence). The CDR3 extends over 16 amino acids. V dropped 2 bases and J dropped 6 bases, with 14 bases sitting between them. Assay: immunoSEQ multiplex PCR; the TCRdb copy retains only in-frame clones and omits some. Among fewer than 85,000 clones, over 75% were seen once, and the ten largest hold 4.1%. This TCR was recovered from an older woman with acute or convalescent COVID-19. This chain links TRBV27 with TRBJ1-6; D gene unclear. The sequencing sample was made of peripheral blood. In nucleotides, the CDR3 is TGTGCCAGCAGTTTAAAAGGAGAGCTCCCTAATTCACCCCTCCACTTT. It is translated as CASSLKGELPNSPLHF.